This T cell receptor beta chain was obtained from a study of T cells in Graves' hyperthyroidism and ophthalmopathy. Overall study results and limits: Ophthalmopathy got predicted by the model a median approximately 6.4 months before its onset. Most thyroid clonotypes expanded above 0.001 were also detected in blood. The authors' 13 V-J model separated ophthalmopathy from stable hyperthyroidism.

Patients having uncontrolled infection, another autoimmune disease, pregnancy or lactation were not included. Amplified TCR beta CDR3 regions derived from RNA transcripts. When the TCR CDR3 underwent first-round RT-PCR, the HTBI primer set was used. TCRdb ran MiXCR on the multiplex PCR reads and lists one entry per CDR3 protein. This sample has more than 550,000 distinct CDR3 sequences; roughly 17% occur once, and the top ten carry roughly a sixth. Per germline, CDR1 MDHEN and CDR2 SYDVKM. V was clipped by 7 bases and J by 1 base, with 11 bases between them. The CDR3 runs 13 residues. A few counts support this clonotype. Antigen: not known.

The TCR was taken from a man aged 50 or older with Graves' hyperthyroidism. The sample comprised blood. J is TRBJ2-7 and V is TRBV28; no clear D. The DNA of the CDR3 is TGTGCCAGCAATCCGGCCAGTTCCTACGAGCAGTACTTC. Translation: CASNPASSYEQYF.